Listed below are T cell receptor beta chains from one sample, sequenced in a study of cytomegalovirus exposure and HLA in healthy donors. Produced via immunoSEQ multiplex PCR; TCRdb's table is partial and in-frame only. This sample yields some 120,000 clones, of which roughly 78% are seen a single time; 1% belongs to the top ten. Sample: PBMCs. These receptors originate from a man aged 35 to 55 in good health and CMV-seronegative. Each CDR3 is given with its conserved first and last residue. A D gene is named only where the DNA matches it firmly. Clone size is not always given. Where it is, it says once, few, many or a class for expanded clones.

size | D | J | V | CDR3 | DNA
once | TRBD1 | TRBJ1-1 | TRBV2 | CASSEGEAGGTEAFF | TGTGCCAGCAGTGAAGGCGAGGCAGGGGGCACTGAAGCTTTCTTT
. | . | TRBJ1-2 | TRBV27 | CASSPQGYGYTF | TGTGCCAGCAGTCCCCAGGGGTATGGCTACACCTTC
. | TRBD1 | TRBJ1-1 | TRBV18 | CASSPIDRGRLGTEAFF | TGTGCCAGCTCACCGATCGACAGGGGGCGGTTGGGCACTGAAGCTTTCTTT
once | . | TRBJ1-4 | TRBV4-1 | CASSQGYGSANEKLFF | TGCGCCAGCAGCCAAGGGTATGGCAGCGCGAATGAAAAACTGTTTTTT
once | . | TRBJ1-3 | TRBV6-1 | CASRGSGGNTIYF | TGTGCCAGCAGGGGGAGCGGTGGAAACACCATATATTTT
. | . | TRBJ2-3 | TRBV28 | CASSPPNYRGDTQYF | TGTGCCAGCAGTCCTCCCAACTACCGGGGAGATACGCAGTATTTT
. | TRBD2 | TRBJ2-5 | TRBV5-8 | CASSLDAGDRSQYF | TGTGCCAGCAGCTTGGATGCGGGAGATCGGTCCCAGTACTTC
. | . | TRBJ1-1 | TRBV5-1 | CASRTDPGTEAFF | TGCGCCAGCAGAACGGACCCGGGAACGGAAGCTTTCTTT
. | TRBD2 | TRBJ2-3 | TRBV5-1 | CASSKTQTSGATDTQYF | TGCGCCAGCAGCAAAACACAGACTAGCGGAGCCACAGATACGCAGTATTTT
. | TRBD2 | TRBJ2-3 | TRBV5-4 | CASSSRTSGVPLGTDTQYF | TGTGCCAGCAGCTCCCGGACTAGCGGGGTGCCTCTCGGCACAGATACGCAGTATTTT
. | TRBD1 | TRBJ2-1 | TRBV5-1 | CASSWDRAGSNEQFF | TGCGCCAGCAGCTGGGACAGGGCTGGAAGCAATGAGCAGTTCTTC
. | TRBD1 | TRBJ2-7 | TRBV18 | CASSARTGGSYEQYF | TGTGCCAGCTCGGCCAGGACAGGGGGCTCCTACGAGCAGTACTTC
. | TRBD2 | TRBJ2-7 | TRBV10-2 | CASSERGGWYEQYF | TGCGCCAGCAGTGAGCGGGGGGGATGGTACGAGCAGTACTTC
. | TRBD1 | TRBJ2-7 | TRBV7-2 | CASSSGQAREQYF | TGTGCCAGCAGCTCCGGACAGGCTCGCGAGCAGTACTTC
. | . | TRBJ1-1 | TRBV2 | CASSALGGYTEAFF | TGTGCCAGCAGTGCCTTAGGGGGATACACTGAAGCTTTCTTT
. | . | TRBJ2-6 | TRBV4-1 | CASSQEWRNSGANVLTF | TGCGCCAGCAGCCAAGAGTGGCGGAACTCTGGGGCCAACGTCCTGACTTTC
few | . | TRBJ2-1 | TRBV6-1 | CASSVGYNEQFF | TGTGCCAGCAGTGTCGGGTACAATGAGCAGTTCTTC
. | TRBD1 | TRBJ2-5 | TRBV28 | CASSLYGTGVETQYF | TGTGCCAGCAGTTTATATGGGACAGGGGTAGAGACCCAGTACTTC
. | . | TRBJ2-7 | TRBV6-5 | CASSYGDNYKQYF | TGTGCCAGCAGTTACGGGGACAACTACAAGCAGTACTTC
. | TRBD2 | TRBJ2-1 | TRBV4-2 | CASSQQLAVYNEQFF | TGTGCCAGCAGCCAACAACTAGCGGTCTACAATGAGCAGTTCTTC
. | TRBD2 | TRBJ2-1 | TRBV28 | CASSSTSGGLNEQFF | TGTGCCAGCAGTTCGACTAGCGGGGGGTTGAATGAGCAGTTCTTC
. | . | TRBJ2-7 | TRBV5-1 | CASSLGGRRDYEQYF | TGCGCCAGCAGCTTGGGTGGGAGACGGGACTACGAGCAGTACTTC
. | TRBD2 | TRBJ2-3 | TRBV29-1 | CSVVVSGSRDTQYF | TGCAGCGTTGTGGTTAGCGGGAGCCGAGATACGCAGTATTTT
. | TRBD1 | TRBJ1-5 | TRBV28 | CASSSTWTGQLFRHSNQPQHF | TGTGCCAGCAGTTCGACTTGGACAGGACAACTATTTCGCCATAGCAATCAGCCCCAGCATTTT
once | . | TRBJ2-5 | TRBV5-4 | CASSRGYQETQYF | TGTGCCAGCAGCCGAGGGTACCAAGAGACCCAGTACTTC
. | . | TRBJ2-1 | TRBV7-9 | CASSLVETSNEQFF | TGTGCCAGCAGCTTAGTTGAGACTAGCAATGAGCAGTTCTTC
. | . | TRBJ2-7 | TRBV15 | CATSRDLSDSVTPYEQYF | TGTGCCACCAGCAGAGATCTTTCGGACAGCGTAACTCCCTACGAGCAGTACTTC
. | TRBD1 | TRBJ1-2 | TRBV2 | CASSVIQGAGGYTF | TGTGCCAGCAGTGTAATACAGGGGGCAGGTGGCTACACCTTC
. | . | TRBJ2-7 | TRBV6-4 | CASSDPDKYEQYF | TGTGCCAGCAGTGACCCCGACAAGTACGAGCAGTACTTC
. | . | TRBJ2-6 | TRBV4-2 | CASSQDQQALGANVLTF | TGTGCCAGCAGCCAAGATCAACAGGCTCTTGGGGCCAACGTCCTGACTTTC
. | TRBD2 | TRBJ2-1 | TRBV28 | CASTGLAGGPGYNEQFF | TGTGCCAGCACGGGACTAGCGGGAGGGCCCGGCTACAATGAGCAGTTCTTC
. | TRBD1 | TRBJ1-1 | TRBV5-1 | CASSLVSGGRGTEAFF | TGCGCCAGCAGCTTGGTCTCAGGGGGAAGGGGGACTGAAGCTTTCTTT
. | . | TRBJ2-7 | TRBV5-1 | CASSLASGGSYEQYF | TGCGCCAGCAGCTTGGCCTCCGGCGGATCCTACGAGCAGTACTTC
. | TRBD1 | TRBJ1-1 | TRBV4-1 | CASSPGTGRNTEAFF | TGCGCCAGCAGCCCCGGGACAGGGAGGAACACTGAAGCTTTCTTT
. | . | TRBJ1-1 | TRBV18 | CASSPVQSNTEAFF | TGTGCCAGCTCACCAGTACAGTCCAACACTGAAGCTTTCTTT
. | . | TRBJ1-4 | TRBV15 | CATSSPGEPTNEKLFF | TGTGCCACCAGCAGTCCTGGGGAGCCGACTAATGAAAAACTGTTTTTT
. | TRBD2 | TRBJ2-7 | TRBV10-2 | CASSGTSGYEQYF | TGCGCCAGCAGTGGGACTAGCGGATACGAGCAGTACTTC
. | TRBD1 | TRBJ1-1 | TRBV7-9 | CASSLPPTGGDTEAFF | TGTGCCAGCAGCTTACCTCCGACAGGGGGAGACACTGAAGCTTTCTTT
. | TRBD1 | TRBJ2-7 | TRBV6-1 | CASNRDSLYEQYF | TGTGCCAGCAACCGGGACAGCTTATACGAGCAGTACTTC
. | TRBD2 | TRBJ2-7 | TRBV6-5 | CASSYTGTSGSYEQYF | TGTGCCAGCAGTTATACCGGGACTAGCGGCTCCTACGAGCAGTACTTC
. | . | TRBJ1-5 | TRBV28 | CASSFEFRAQHF | TGTGCCAGCAGTTTCGAATTTCGGGCCCAGCATTTT
. | . | TRBJ1-4 | TRBV7-9 | CASSLAGATDEKLFF | TGTGCCAGCAGCTTAGCAGGGGCTACGGATGAAAAACTGTTTTTT
. | TRBD1 | TRBJ2-1 | TRBV12-5 | CASGFTTGTGGWYEQFF | TGTGCTAGTGGTTTCACGACCGGGACAGGGGGATGGTATGAGCAGTTCTTC
. | . | TRBJ1-1 | TRBV6-5 | CASQTTEQEAFF | TGTGCCAGCCAGACTACCGAACAAGAAGCTTTCTTT
. | . | TRBJ1-2 | TRBV30 | CASDLNYGYTF | TGTGCCTCCGATCTAAACTATGGCTACACCTTC
. | . | TRBJ2-1 | TRBV18 | CASSPSDLNYNEQFF | TGTGCCAGCTCACCTAGCGATCTCAACTACAATGAGCAGTTCTTC
. | . | TRBJ1-5 | TRBV7-9 | CASSLIEGPQHF | TGTGCCAGCAGCTTGATAGAGGGGCCCCAGCATTTT
. | . | TRBJ2-7 | TRBV18 | CASSPISGTYEQYF | TGTGCCAGCTCACCAATTTCCGGGACCTACGAGCAGTACTTC
. | . | TRBJ1-5 | TRBV19 | CASSQRGGVSQPQHF | TGTGCCAGTAGTCAGCGCGGAGGGGTTAGTCAGCCCCAGCATTTT
. | TRBD1 | TRBJ1-4 | TRBV5-6 | CASSFRTGAVGKLFF | TGTGCCAGCAGCTTCCGGACAGGGGCCGTCGGAAAACTGTTTTTT
few | TRBD1 | TRBJ2-1 | TRBV6-6 | CAISDRGTEQFF | TGTGCCATCTCCGACAGGGGAACTGAGCAGTTCTTC
few | TRBD1 | TRBJ1-1 | TRBV5-6 | CASSALDRWTEAFF | TGTGCCAGCAGCGCGCTGGACAGGTGGACTGAAGCTTTCTTT
. | . | TRBJ1-5 | TRBV6-1 | CASSEGHNSNQPQHF | TGTGCCAGCAGTGAAGGGCATAATAGCAATCAGCCCCAGCATTTT
few | TRBD1 | TRBJ2-7 | TRBV6-1 | CASSAGTGFHEQYF | TGTGCCAGCAGTGCCGGGACAGGGTTCCACGAGCAGTACTTC
. | . | TRBJ1-1 | TRBV12-5 | CASGLASGTEAFF | TGTGCTAGTGGTTTGGCTTCCGGCACTGAAGCTTTCTTT